The 15 T cell receptor beta chains presented below share a single source sample, sequenced in a study of OX40 agonist ivuxolimab in advanced cancers. Profiled with immunoSEQ multiplex PCR; TCRdb holds only in-frame clones, not every one. The table has some 40,000 clones, around four fifths seen once; the top ten hold roughly 39%. Material: CD4+ or CD8+ T cells sorted from blood, obtained in a trial of the OX40 agonist ivuxolimab. The receptor source for this set is an adult with an advanced solid tumor such as melanoma, head and neck, liver or kidney cancer.

The chain has TRBV5-1 and TRBJ2-5, with 8 bases fitting TRBD1. This CDR3 region has 14 residues. In germline, CDR1 is SGHRS, CDR2 YFSETQ. The J segment lost 1 base and the V segment lost 2 bases, leaving 1 base of the junction unmatched. CDR3 loop: CASSLTGGQETQYF. The CDR3 DNA reads TGCGCCAGCAGCTTAACAGGGGGCCAAGAGACCCAGTACTTC.

This clone appeared a single time. This chain uses TRBV30 with TRBJ2-7, with D possibly being TRBD1 or TRBD2 (5 bases each). CDR1 is GTSNPN, CDR2 SVGIG, per germline (reference sequence). The V end was cut by 5 bases, the J end by 12 bases, with 17 bases between. The CDR3 is 11 amino acids. In DNA, the CDR3 is TGTGCCTGGGGGACGGCCCCTACCGGGTACTTC. It translates to CAWGTAPTGYF.

The J gene is TRBJ2-1, the V gene TRBV19; D is perhaps TRBD2 (5 bases). Germline CDR1 and CDR2: LNHDA and SQIVND (reference sequence). The CDR3 spans 14 residues. With 10 bases removed from V and 2 bases from J, the gap between germline ends came to 15 bases. The CDR3 sequence is CATSGIGPYNEQFF. The CDR3 nucleotides read TGTGCCACCTCCGGGATCGGGCCCTACAATGAGCAGTTCTTC. The variable domain in full, completed from reference TRBV19 and TRBJ2-1, reads DGGITQSPKYLFRKEGQNVTLSCEQNLNHDAMYWYRQDPGQGLRLIYYSQIVNDFQKGDIAEGYSVSREKKESFPLTVTSAQKNPTAFYLCATSGIGPYNEQFFGPGTRLTVL.

V and J are TRBV6-5 and TRBJ1-6; perhaps TRBD1 as D (6 bases). The CDR3 contains 13 residues. The V gene lost 6 bases and the J gene lost 9 bases, with 12 bases spanning the gap. Germline CDR1 reads MNHEY; CDR2 reads SVGAGI. The CDR3 bases are TGTGCCAGCAGCTGGGACACCGGTTCACCCCTCCACTTT. Its protein is CASSWDTGSPLHF.

This chain links TRBV9 with TRBJ2-5; a possible D gene is TRBD2 (5 bases). The germline gives CDR1 SGDLS, CDR2 YYNGEE. Trimming cost V 0 bases and J 5 bases, with 14 bases left between them. The CDR3 has 15 residues. The CDR3 protein is CASSVGGDPYETQYF. CDR3 nucleotides: TGTGCCAGCAGCGTAGGGGGAGACCCCTACGAGACCCAGTACTTC.

J is TRBJ2-1 and V is TRBV18; 11 nucleotides match TRBD2. V gave up 0 bases and J gave up 4 bases; unmatched junction bases: 5. This CDR3 is built from 17 residues. Germline CDR1 reads KGHSH; CDR2 reads LQKENI. The CDR3 DNA reads TGTGCCAGCTCACCACCGTCGACTAGCGGGGTATACAATGAGCAGTTCTTC. This codes for CASSPPSTSGVYNEQFF. Based on the CDR3 plus reference TRBV18 and TRBJ2-1, the full variable domain is NAGVMQNPRHLVRRRGQEARLRCSPMKGHSHVYWYRQLPEEGLKFMVYLQKENIIDESGMPKERFSAEFPKEGPSILRIQQVVRGDSAAYFCASSPPSTSGVYNEQFFGPGTRLTVL.

The chain combines TRBV19 with TRBJ2-7; tentative D call: TRBD2 (6 bases). Germline lookup yields CDR1 LNHDA and CDR2 SQIVND (reference sequence). CDR3 length equals 14 residues. V was clipped by 2 bases and J by 8 bases, with 16 bases between them. The CDR3 loop is CASSIRRQGGQQYF. The CDR3 nucleotides read TGTGCCAGTAGTATACGTAGGCAGGGAGGCCAGCAGTACTTC.

The chain is built from TRBV4-3 and TRBJ1-6; TRBD1 is a possible D gene (6 bases). The CDR3 has 15 amino acids. V lost 2 bases and J lost 6, with 11 bases in between. Germline loops: CDR1 LGHNA, CDR2 YSLEER. CDR3 sequence reads: CASSQRTVVNSPLHF. The CDR3 bases are TGCGCCAGCAGCCAACGGACAGTTGTTAATTCACCCCTCCACTTT.

This clone was counted only a few times. The gene calls are TRBV2 and TRBJ1-6; D not certain. The germline V gene has CDR1 SNHLY and CDR2 FYNNEI. Trimming took off 5 bases at V and 15 bases at J, with 11 bases between the two ends. The CDR3 sequence is 11 residues long. In DNA, the CDR3 is TGTGCCAGCAGTAAACAGAAAGACCTCCACTTT. Protein: CASSKQKDLHF.

The chain links TRBV5-1 to TRBJ2-3, with a weak D call TRBD2 (5 bases). Germline V gives CDR1 SGHRS, CDR2 YFSETQ. Trimming cost V 4 bases and J 0 bases, with 9 bases left between them. CDR3 size: 14 residues. CDR3 sequence: CASSPRGSTDTQYF. The DNA for the CDR3 is TGCGCCAGCAGCCCCCGCGGGAGCACAGATACGCAGTATTTT.

V is TRBV6-6 and J is TRBJ1-1; D remains ambiguous. Per germline, CDR1 MNHNY and CDR2 SVGAGI (reference sequence). This CDR3 comprises 13 residues. Trimming cost V 8 bases and J 1 base, with 11 bases left between them. CDR3 region: CASHNSRNTEAFF. The CDR3 bases are TGTGCCAGCCACAATAGCAGGAACACTGAAGCTTTCTTT.

The chain combines TRBV5-4 with TRBJ2-2; 10 bases are a match to TRBD2. The CDR3 length is 16 residues. V was clipped by 5 bases and J by 7 bases; unmatched bases: 11. The germline V gene has CDR1 SGHNT and CDR2 YYREEE (reference sequence). CDR3: CASSSERGGLRGELFF. CDR3 bases: TGTGCCAGCAGTTCCGAGCGGGGGGGCCTCCGCGGGGAGCTGTTTTTT.

This chain joins TRBV5-5 and TRBJ2-7; D is uncertain. Germline V gene lookup returns CDR1 SGHKS and CDR2 YYEKEE (reference sequence). The CDR3 has 16 amino acids. Trimming removed 6 bases from V and 2 bases from J, with 21 bases in between. CDR3 in DNA: TGTGCCAGCACTCTGATGACCACCATCTCAACCTACGAGCAGTACTTC. This encodes CASTLMTTISTYEQYF.

The chain uses TRBV6-1 and TRBJ2-1; D unclear. Germline CDR1 is MNHNS and CDR2 is SASEGT. V gave up 3 bases and J gave up 4 bases, with 7 bases separating them. This CDR3 region has 13 residues. The CDR3 sequence: CASSEGSYNEQFF. DNA for the CDR3: TGTGCCAGCAGTGAGGGTTCATACAATGAGCAGTTCTTC.

V is TRBV10-3 and J is TRBJ2-3; 8 bases are a match to TRBD2. The germline V gene has CDR1 ENHRY and CDR2 SYGVKD. V was clipped by 5 bases and J by 0 bases; unmatched bases: 1. CDR3 length: 14 residues. The CDR3 region is CAISPGGSTDTQYF. Here the CDR3 DNA reads TGTGCCATCAGTCCGGGAGGGAGCACAGATACGCAGTATTTT.